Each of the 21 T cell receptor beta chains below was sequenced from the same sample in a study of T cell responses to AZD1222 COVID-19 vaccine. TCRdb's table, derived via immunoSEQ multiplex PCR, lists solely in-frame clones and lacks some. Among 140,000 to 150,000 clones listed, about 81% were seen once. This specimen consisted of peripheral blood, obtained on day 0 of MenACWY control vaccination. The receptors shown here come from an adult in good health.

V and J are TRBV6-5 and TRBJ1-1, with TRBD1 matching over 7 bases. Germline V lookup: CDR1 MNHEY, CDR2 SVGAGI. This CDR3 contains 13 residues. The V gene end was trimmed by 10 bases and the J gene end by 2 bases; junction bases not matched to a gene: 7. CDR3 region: CAIQRGRNTEAFF. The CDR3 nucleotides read TGTGCCATCCAGAGGGGGCGCAACACTGAAGCTTTCTTT.

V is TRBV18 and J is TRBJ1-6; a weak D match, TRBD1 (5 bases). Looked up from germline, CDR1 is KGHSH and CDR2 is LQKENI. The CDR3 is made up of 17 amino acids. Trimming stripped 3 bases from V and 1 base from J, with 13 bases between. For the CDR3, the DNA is TGTGCCAGCTCACCCTCTTTTGGGGGGTCCTATAATTCACCCCTCCACTTT. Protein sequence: CASSPSFGGSYNSPLHF.

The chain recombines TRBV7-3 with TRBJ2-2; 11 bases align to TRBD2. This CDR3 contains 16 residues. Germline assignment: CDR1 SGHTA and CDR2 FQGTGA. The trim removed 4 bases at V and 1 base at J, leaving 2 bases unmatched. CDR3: CASSSTSGGNTGELFF. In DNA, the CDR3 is TGTGCCAGCAGCTCAACTAGCGGGGGGAACACCGGGGAGCTGTTTTTT. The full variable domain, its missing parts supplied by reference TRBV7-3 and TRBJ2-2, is GAGVSQTPSNKVTEKGKYVELRCDPISGHTALYWYRQSLGQGPEFLIYFQGTGAADDSGLPNDRFFAVRPEGSVSTLKIQRTERGDSAVYLCASSSTSGGNTGELFFGEGSRLTVL.

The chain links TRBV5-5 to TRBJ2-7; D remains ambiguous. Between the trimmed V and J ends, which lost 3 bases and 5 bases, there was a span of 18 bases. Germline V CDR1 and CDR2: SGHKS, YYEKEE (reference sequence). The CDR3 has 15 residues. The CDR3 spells CASSSRPSIGDEQYF. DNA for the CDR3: TGTGCCAGCAGCTCGAGACCCAGTATAGGTGACGAGCAGTACTTC.

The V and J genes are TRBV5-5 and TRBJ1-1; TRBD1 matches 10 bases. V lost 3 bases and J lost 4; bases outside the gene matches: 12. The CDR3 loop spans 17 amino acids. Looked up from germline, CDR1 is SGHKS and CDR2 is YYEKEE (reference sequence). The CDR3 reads CASSSLPTRDRGTEAFF. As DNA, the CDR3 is TGTGCCAGCAGCTCTCTTCCTACGCGGGACAGGGGCACTGAAGCTTTCTTT.

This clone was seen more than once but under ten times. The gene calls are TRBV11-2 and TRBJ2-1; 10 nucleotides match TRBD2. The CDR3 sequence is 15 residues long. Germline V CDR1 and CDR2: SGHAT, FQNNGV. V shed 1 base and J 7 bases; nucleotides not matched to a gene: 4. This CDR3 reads CASSLVTSGTNEQFF. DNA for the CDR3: TGTGCCAGCAGCTTAGTCACTAGCGGGACAAATGAGCAGTTCTTC.

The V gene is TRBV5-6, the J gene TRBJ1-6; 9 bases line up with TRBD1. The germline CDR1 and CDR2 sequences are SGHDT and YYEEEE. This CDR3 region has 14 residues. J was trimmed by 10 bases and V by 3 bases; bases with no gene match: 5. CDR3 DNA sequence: TGTGCCAGCAGCTCCGGGACAGGGTGGTCACCCCTCCACTTT. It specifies CASSSGTGWSPLHF.

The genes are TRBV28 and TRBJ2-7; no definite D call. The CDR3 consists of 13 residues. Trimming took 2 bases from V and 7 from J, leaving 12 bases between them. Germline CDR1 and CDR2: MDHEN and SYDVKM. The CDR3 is CASSLPNTSEQYV. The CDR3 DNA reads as TGTGCCAGCAGTTTACCCAATACCAGTGAGCAGTACGTC.

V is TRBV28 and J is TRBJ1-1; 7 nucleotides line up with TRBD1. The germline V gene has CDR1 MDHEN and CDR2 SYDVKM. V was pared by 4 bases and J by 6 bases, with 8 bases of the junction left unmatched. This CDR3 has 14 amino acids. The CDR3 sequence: CASSSLTGRAEAFF. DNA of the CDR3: TGTGCCAGCAGTTCTTTGACAGGGAGGGCTGAAGCTTTCTTT.

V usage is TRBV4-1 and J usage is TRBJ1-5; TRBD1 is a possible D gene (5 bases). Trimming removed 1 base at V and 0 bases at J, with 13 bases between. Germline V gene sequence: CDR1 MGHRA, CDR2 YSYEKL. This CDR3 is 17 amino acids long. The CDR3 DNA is TGCGCCAGCAGCCAAGTGGGGTCGGGGGATAGCAATCAGCCCCAGCATTTT. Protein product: CASSQVGSGDSNQPQHF.

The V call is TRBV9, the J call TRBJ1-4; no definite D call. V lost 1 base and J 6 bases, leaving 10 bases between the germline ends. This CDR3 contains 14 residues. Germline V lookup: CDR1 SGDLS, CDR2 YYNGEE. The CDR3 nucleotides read TGTGCCAGCAGCGTATCCTCCGGACATGAAAAACTGTTTTTT. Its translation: CASSVSSGHEKLFF.

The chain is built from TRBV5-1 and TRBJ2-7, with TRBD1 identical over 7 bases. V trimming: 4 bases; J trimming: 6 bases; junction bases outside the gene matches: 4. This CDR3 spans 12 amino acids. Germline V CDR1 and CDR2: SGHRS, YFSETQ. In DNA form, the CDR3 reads TGCGCCAGCAGCACACAGGGGTCCGAGCAGTACTTC. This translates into CASSTQGSEQYF.

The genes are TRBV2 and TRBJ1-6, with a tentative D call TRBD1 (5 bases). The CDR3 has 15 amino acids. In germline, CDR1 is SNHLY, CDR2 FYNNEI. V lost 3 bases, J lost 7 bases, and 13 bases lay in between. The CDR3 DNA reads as TGTGCCAGCAGTGACGGGGGTTCTTCAAATTCACCCCTCCACTTT. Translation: CASSDGGSSNSPLHF.

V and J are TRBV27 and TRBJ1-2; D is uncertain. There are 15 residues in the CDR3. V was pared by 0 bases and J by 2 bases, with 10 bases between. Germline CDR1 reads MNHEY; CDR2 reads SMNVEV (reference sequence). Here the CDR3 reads CASSLSPAANYGYTF. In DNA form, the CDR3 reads TGTGCCAGCAGTTTATCGCCCGCTGCCAACTATGGCTACACCTTC.

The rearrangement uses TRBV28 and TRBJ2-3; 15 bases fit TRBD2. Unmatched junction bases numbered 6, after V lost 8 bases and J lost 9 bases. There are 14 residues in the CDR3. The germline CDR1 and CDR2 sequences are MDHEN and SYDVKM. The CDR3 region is CASEGLAGGRTQYF. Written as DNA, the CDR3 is TGTGCCAGCGAAGGACTAGCGGGGGGGCGAACGCAGTATTTT.

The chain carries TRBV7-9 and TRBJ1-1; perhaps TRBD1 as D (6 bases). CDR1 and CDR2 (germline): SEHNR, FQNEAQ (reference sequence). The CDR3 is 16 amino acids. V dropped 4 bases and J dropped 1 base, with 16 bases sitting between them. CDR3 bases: TGTGCCAGCAGCTCGAGAGCTGCGGGACAGAACACTGAAGCTTTCTTT. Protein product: CASSSRAAGQNTEAFF.

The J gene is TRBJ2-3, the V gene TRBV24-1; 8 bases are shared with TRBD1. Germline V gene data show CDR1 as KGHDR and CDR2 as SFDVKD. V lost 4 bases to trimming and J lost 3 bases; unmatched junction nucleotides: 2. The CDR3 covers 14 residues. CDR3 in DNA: TGTGCCACCAGTGAGCAGGGGGCTACAGATACGCAGTATTTT. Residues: CATSEQGATDTQYF.

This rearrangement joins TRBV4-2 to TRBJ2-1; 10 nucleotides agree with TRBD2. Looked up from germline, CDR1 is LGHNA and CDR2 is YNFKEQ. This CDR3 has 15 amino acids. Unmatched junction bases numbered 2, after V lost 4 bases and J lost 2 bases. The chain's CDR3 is CASSRSGGAYNEQFF. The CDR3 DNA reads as TGTGCCAGCAGCCGGAGCGGGGGGGCCTACAATGAGCAGTTCTTC.

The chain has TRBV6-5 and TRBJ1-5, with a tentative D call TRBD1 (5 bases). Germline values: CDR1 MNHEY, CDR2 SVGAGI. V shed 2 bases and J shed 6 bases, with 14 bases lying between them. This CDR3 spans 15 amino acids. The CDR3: CASSYDGGLSQPQHF. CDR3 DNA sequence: TGTGCCAGCAGTTACGATGGGGGTTTGAGTCAGCCCCAGCATTTT.

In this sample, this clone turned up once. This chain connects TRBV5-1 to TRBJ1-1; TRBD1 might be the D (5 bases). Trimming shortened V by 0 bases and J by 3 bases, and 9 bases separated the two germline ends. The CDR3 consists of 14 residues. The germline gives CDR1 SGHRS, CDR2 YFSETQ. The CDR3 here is CASSLGGADTEAFF. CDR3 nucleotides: TGCGCCAGCAGCTTGGGAGGGGCGGACACTGAAGCTTTCTTT.

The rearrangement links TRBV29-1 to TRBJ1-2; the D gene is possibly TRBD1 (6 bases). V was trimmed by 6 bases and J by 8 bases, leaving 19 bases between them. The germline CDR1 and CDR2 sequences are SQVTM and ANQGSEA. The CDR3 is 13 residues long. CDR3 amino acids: CSVGTGKGGGYTF. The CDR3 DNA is TGCAGCGTAGGAACAGGGAAGGGCGGGGGCTACACCTTC. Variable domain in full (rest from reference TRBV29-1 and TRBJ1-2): SAVISQKPSRDICQRGTSLTIQCQVDSQVTMMFWYRQQPGQSLTLIATANQGSEATYESGFVIDKFPISRPNLTFSTLTVSNMSPEDSSIYLCSVGTGKGGGYTFGSGTRLTVV.